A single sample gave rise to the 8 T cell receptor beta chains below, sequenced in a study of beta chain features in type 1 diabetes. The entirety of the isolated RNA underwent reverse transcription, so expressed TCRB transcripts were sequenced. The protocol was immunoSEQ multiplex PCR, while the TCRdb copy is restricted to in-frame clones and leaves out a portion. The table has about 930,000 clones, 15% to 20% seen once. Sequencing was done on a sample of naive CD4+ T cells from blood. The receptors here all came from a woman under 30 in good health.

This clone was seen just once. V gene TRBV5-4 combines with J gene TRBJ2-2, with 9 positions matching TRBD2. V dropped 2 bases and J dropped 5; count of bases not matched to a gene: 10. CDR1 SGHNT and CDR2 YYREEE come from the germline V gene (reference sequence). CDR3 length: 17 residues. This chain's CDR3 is CASSFTVAGVNTGELFF. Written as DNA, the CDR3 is TGTGCCAGCAGCTTCACCGTAGCGGGAGTGAATACCGGGGAGCTGTTTTTT.

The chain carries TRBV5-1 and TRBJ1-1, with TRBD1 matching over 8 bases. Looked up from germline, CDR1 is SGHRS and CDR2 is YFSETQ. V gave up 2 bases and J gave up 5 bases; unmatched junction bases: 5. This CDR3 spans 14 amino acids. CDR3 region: CASSLRTGRTEAFF. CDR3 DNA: TGCGCCAGCAGCTTACGGACAGGGAGAACTGAAGCTTTCTTT.

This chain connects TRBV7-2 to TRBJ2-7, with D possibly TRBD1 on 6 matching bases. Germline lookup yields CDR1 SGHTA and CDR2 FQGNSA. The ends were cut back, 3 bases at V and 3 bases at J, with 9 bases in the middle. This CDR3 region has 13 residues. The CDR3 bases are TGTGCCAGCAGCTTCCGACAGGACTACGAGCAGTACTTC. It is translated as CASSFRQDYEQYF.

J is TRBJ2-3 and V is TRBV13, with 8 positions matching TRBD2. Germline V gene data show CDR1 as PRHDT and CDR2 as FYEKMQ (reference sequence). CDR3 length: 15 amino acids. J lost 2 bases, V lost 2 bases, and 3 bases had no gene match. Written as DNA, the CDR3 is TGTGCCAGCAGCTTACTAGCGGGTACCACAGATACGCAGTATTTT. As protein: CASSLLAGTTDTQYF.

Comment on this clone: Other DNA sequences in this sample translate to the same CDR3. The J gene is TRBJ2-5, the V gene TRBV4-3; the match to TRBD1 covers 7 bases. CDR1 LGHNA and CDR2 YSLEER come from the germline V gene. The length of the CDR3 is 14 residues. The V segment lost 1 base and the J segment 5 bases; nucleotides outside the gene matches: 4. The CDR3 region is CASSQGQGGETQYF. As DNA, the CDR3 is TGCGCCAGCAGCCAAGGACAGGGTGGCGAGACCCAGTACTTC.

CDR3 in amino acids: CASSLEFRREQPKYEQYF. The DNA for the CDR3 is TGTGCCAGCAGTTTAGAGTTTCGACGGGAACAGCCTAAGTACGAGCAGTACTTC. The J gene is TRBJ2-7, the V gene TRBV27; TRBD2 is a possible D gene (5 bases). The CDR3 spans 18 residues. Germline V gene data show CDR1 as MNHEY and CDR2 as SMNVEV (reference sequence). The germline V and J ends were trimmed by 2 bases and 4 bases, with 24 bases remaining between them.

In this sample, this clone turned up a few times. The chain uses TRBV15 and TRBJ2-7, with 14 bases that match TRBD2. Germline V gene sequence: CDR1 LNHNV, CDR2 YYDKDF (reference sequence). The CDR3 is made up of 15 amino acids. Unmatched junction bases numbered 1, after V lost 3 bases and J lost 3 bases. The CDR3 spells CATSSGLAGGYEQYF. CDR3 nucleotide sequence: TGTGCCACCAGCAGTGGACTAGCGGGAGGCTACGAGCAGTACTTC.

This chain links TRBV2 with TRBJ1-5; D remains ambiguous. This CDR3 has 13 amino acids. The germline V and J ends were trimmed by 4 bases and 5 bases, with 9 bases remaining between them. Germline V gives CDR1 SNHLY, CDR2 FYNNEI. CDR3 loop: CASSVFEDQPQHF. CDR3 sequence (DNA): TGTGCCAGCAGTGTTTTCGAGGATCAGCCCCAGCATTTT.